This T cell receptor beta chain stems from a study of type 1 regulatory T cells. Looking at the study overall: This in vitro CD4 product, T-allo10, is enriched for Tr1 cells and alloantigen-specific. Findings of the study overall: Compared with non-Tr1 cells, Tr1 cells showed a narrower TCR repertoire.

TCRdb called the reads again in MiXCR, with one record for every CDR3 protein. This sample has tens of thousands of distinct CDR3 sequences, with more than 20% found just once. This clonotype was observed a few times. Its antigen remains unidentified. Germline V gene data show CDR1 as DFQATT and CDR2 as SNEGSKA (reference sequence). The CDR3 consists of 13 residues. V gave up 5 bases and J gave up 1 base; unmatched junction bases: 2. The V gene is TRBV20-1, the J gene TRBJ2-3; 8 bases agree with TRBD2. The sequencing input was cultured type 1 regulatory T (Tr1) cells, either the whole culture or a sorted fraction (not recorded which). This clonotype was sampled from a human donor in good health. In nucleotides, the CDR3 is TGCAGTGCTGTGACTAGCGGCACAGATACGCAGTATTTT. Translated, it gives CSAVTSGTDTQYF.